Listed here are 5 T cell receptor beta chains from one sample, sequenced in a study of T-cell reconstitution after alpha-beta-depleted transplantation in children. The library targeted TCRbeta and was prepared with unique molecular identifiers. TCRdb recomputed calls from the PCR reads with MiXCR, one row per CDR3 protein. This table holds about 27,000 distinct CDR3 sequences, under 7% found once. This sample comprised PBMCs, mostly from graft donor cells, obtained 180 days after TCRalphabeta/CD19-depleted stem cell transplant. These receptors came from a male patient younger than 18 who had a stem cell transplant for acute myeloid leukemia, so the T cells may come from the graft donor.

This clonotype has ten or more counts. The chain is built from TRBV30 and TRBJ1-5; D not resolved. The V gene lost 0 bases and the J gene lost 5 bases, with 14 bases spanning the gap. CDR1 GTSNPN and CDR2 SVGIG come from the germline V gene (reference sequence). The CDR3 loop spans 15 amino acids. CDR3 region: CAWSVPGRPHQPQHF. CDR3 nucleotides: TGTGCCTGGAGTGTACCTGGCAGGCCACATCAGCCCCAGCATTTT.

The sample holds many counts of this clonotype. This chain uses TRBV20-1 with TRBJ2-7; D is undetermined. The germline CDR1 and CDR2 sequences are DFQATT and SNEGSKA (reference sequence). The CDR3 totals 13 residues. V lost 1 base to trimming and J lost 7 bases, with 14 bases between them. This CDR3 reads CSARGLAIREQYF. Written as DNA, the CDR3 is TGCAGTGCTAGAGGTTTGGCTATTCGAGAGCAGTACTTC.

This clonotype was detected ten times or more. The V and J genes are TRBV28 and TRBJ1-6; 7 nucleotides match TRBD1. V gave up 8 bases and J gave up 13 bases; unmatched junction bases: 8. The germline V gene has CDR1 MDHEN and CDR2 SYDVKM. The length of the CDR3 is 12 residues. This chain's CDR3 is CASGQAPSPLHF. CDR3 DNA sequence: TGTGCCAGCGGACAGGCTCCTTCGCCCCTCCACTTT.

In its sample, this clonotype was seen many times. The chain joins TRBV6-4 to TRBJ1-1, with D possibly TRBD1 on 6 matching bases. V dropped 3 bases and J dropped 1 base, with 12 bases sitting between them. Germline CDR1 is MRHNA and CDR2 is SNTAGT. This CDR3 comprises 15 residues. The CDR3 sequence is CASSDAGTPNTEAFF. CDR3 sequence (DNA): TGTGCCAGCAGTGATGCCGGGACACCGAACACTGAAGCTTTCTTT.

The chain employs TRBV3-1 and TRBJ2-1; 10 nucleotides match TRBD2. This CDR3 has 17 amino acids. Trimming at V came to 5 bases and at J to 2 bases, leaving 9 bases not matched to a gene. The germline V gene has CDR1 LGHDT and CDR2 YNNKEL (reference sequence). The CDR3 spells CASSAGTSEEAYNEQFF. The CDR3 region has the DNA TGTGCCAGCAGCGCCGGGACTAGCGAGGAAGCCTACAATGAGCAGTTCTTC.